This T cell receptor (beta chain) is from a study of regulatory T cells in long-lasting Graves disease. Time point in this sample: newly diagnosed GD, antithyroid drugs for less than 3 months. Preparation of the TCR library used RNA extracted from PBMCs. Notes on the study in general: Analysis covered peripheral blood alone, not thyroid tissue.

For this clonotype: The antigen is undetermined.

According to the study, TCR beta libraries were built with iRepertoire HTBI primers and CDR3-region Arm-PCR. TCRdb ran MiXCR on the multiplex PCR reads and lists one entry per CDR3 protein. The sample consists of approximately 470,000 distinct CDR3 sequences, around 15% of them appearing once. These same records also appear under a second study, on T cells in Graves' hyperthyroidism and ophthalmopathy.

The origin of this receptor is a man aged 35 to 55 with Graves disease. The sample consisted of peripheral blood mononuclear cells (PBMCs), taken at new diagnosis, from a patient treated with antithyroid drugs.

In DNA form, the CDR3 reads TGCGCCAGCAGCTTGGGTCCGGCGTCAGATACGCAGTATTTT. Translated, it gives CASSLGPASDTQYF. The V and J genes are TRBV5-1 and TRBJ2-3; D call uncertain. CDR1 and CDR2 from the germline V gene are SGHRS and YFSETQ. The CDR3 has 14 residues. V was trimmed by 0 bases and J by 4 bases, leaving 9 bases between them. Full variable domain (rest looked up from reference TRBV5-1 and TRBJ2-3): KAGVTQTPRYLIKTRGQQVTLSCSPISGHRSVSWYQQTPGQGLQFLFEYFSETQRNKGNFPGRFSGRQFSNSRSEMNVSTLELGDSALYLCASSLGPASDTQYFGPGTRLTVL.